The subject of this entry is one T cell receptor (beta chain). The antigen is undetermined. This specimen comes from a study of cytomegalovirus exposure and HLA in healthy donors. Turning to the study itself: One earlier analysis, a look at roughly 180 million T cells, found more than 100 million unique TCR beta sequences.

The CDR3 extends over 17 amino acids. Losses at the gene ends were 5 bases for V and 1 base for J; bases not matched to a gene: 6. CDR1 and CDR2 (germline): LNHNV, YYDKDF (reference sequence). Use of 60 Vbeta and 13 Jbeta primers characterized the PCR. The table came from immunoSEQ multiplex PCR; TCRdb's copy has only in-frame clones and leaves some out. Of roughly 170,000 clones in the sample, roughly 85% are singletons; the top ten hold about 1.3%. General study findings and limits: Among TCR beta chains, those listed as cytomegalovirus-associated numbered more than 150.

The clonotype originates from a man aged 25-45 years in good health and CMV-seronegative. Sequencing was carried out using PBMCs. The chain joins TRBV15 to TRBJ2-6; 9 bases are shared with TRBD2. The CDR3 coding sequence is TGTGCCACCAGCCAGCGGGGGGTGGAATCTGGGGCCAACGTCCTGACTTTC. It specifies CATSQRGVESGANVLTF.